This T cell receptor (beta chain) is drawn from a study of cytotoxic CD8 clonotypes in ibrutinib-treated CLL. Study background: Across the patients, about a dozen were relapsed/refractory, some 14 treatment-naive and about 17 IGHV unmutated. Findings and limits, study-wide: Sampling times differed between sustained-remission and progressing patients.

As to this clone: The antigen is unknown.

The sequencing depth, 1 in 200,000 to 1 in 1 million T cells, was the target. Assay: immunoSEQ multiplex PCR; the TCRdb copy retains only in-frame clones and omits some. The sample records 200,000 to 250,000 clones, around 70% being singletons. Trimming took off 8 bases at V and 2 bases at J, with 14 bases between the two ends. Germline loops: CDR1 MDHEN, CDR2 SYDVKM. The CDR3 has 14 amino acids. The chain uses TRBV28 and TRBJ2-3, with D tentatively TRBD1 (5 bases). Material: PBMCs, obtained after 24 months of ibrutinib treatment. This TCR was sampled from a human donor with chronic lymphocytic leukemia. CDR3 residues: CASSKGSPTDTQYF. The CDR3, as DNA: TGTGCCAGCTCTAAGGGGTCCCCCACAGATACGCAGTATTTT.